The present T cell receptor beta chain was sequenced within a study of OX40 agonist ivuxolimab in advanced cancers. Turning to the overall study: Ivuxolimab was an agonistic, fully human IgG2 monoclonal antibody directed against OX40 (CD134), a costimulatory receptor. The paper reports the monotherapy dose-escalation portion (N of about 47 patients) of the phase I ivuxolimab trial. Partial responses occurred in three dose-escalation patients: two with cutaneous melanoma and one with hepatocellular carcinoma. A male proportion of roughly 80% and a mean age of 60 years, ranging from about 20 to 79, were recorded for the dose-escalation cohort. Patients were allowed to have had prior anti-PD-1, anti-PD-L1 or anti-CTLA-4 therapy, and 30% to 50% of the dose-escalation patients had previously received checkpoint inhibitors. Among the 50 to 55 dose-escalation patients, around 19 had hepatocellular carcinoma, roughly 15 melanoma, 9 renal cell carcinoma and 9 head and neck cancer. Peripheral TCRbeta sequencing was intended to test whether TCR sequence diversity was altered and clonal T-cell expansion was caused by ivuxolimab. Intravenous ivuxolimab was administered to patients every 2 weeks at six dose levels: 0.01, 0.1, 0.3, 1.5, 3 and 10 mg/kg.

The CDR3 runs 14 amino acids, cysteine and phenylalanine included. CDR3 DNA is the only sequence kept; it has 42 bases, read in frame from the first base. Deletion took 6 bases off V and 8 bases off J, with a span of 16 bases between the germline ends. According to the germline V gene (reference sequence), CDR1 reads LNHDA and CDR2 reads SQIVND. To sequence the TCRbeta CDR3 region, genomic DNA was isolated from the sorted cells. The immunoSEQ Assay was used for sequencing of TCRbeta CDR3 regions. TCRdb took this table from immuneACCESS and kept in-frame rearrangements with V and J called. Such tables lack part of the clones; where checked against another copy, unresolved V genes explain under half of the gap, and the rest is unexplained. Present in this sample are roughly 10,000 clones, 80% to 90% of which were seen just once. The ten largest account for more than 10% of the sample. This clone was picked up one time. No antigen is known for it. Qualities for individual bases were not recorded, and no much larger clone is one base off.

Patients with a history of autoimmune disease or receiving systemic immunosuppression were excluded from the trial. Peripheral blood for TCR sequencing was collected from all dose cohorts at baseline, on cycle 4 day 1, and on cycle 7 day 1. Samples came from an open-label, multicenter, first-in-human phase I dose-escalation trial of ivuxolimab. Adults with locally advanced or metastatic melanoma, renal cell, hepatocellular, or head and neck squamous cell carcinoma were enrolled in the trial. Before TCR sequencing, CD4+ and CD8+ T cells were separately sorted from peripheral blood. Results the study describes overall, beyond this receptor: Which antigens the clonally expanded peripheral T cells were specific for was not determined. In partial responders in the 0.1-3.0 mg/kg groups, normalized peripheral clonal expansion was found to be among the lowest, especially among CD8+ T cells. At doses of 0.1 to 3.0 mg/kg, clonal expansion of both CD4+ and CD8+ blood T cells was observed from baseline to week 6. After ivuxolimab, CD8+ T cells had more expanded clones than CD4+ T cells on average. Low levels of normalized T-cell clonal expansion were also shown by some nonresponding patients.

The chain is encoded by TRBV19 joined to TRBJ2-2, with the D call tentatively TRBD1 or TRBD2, each fitting 5 bases. The sample was CD4+ or CD8+ T cells sorted from blood, taken in a trial of the OX40 agonist ivuxolimab. The sequence derives from an adult with an advanced solid tumor such as melanoma, head and neck, liver or kidney cancer. The CDR3 has the sequence CASRGTPGSGELFF. The sequence in DNA is TGTGCCAGTAGAGGGACCCCTGGTTCGGGGGAGCTGTTTTTT.